This T cell receptor beta chain appears in the sequencing data of a study of T cell responses to AZD1222 COVID-19 vaccine. About the study: Pooled together were second doses at about 4 or about 12 weeks.

General study results and limits: Only five or six individuals given AZD1222 were seropositive at baseline.

On this clone: As yet, its antigen is unknown.

The table came from immunoSEQ multiplex PCR; TCRdb's copy has only in-frame clones and leaves some out. The sample shows roughly 120,000 clones, about 91% of them seen only once. The specimen comprised peripheral blood, sampled on day 0 of AZD1222 vaccination. This clonotype was obtained from an adult in good health.

DNA for the CDR3: TGTGCCAGCAGCTCCGGACTAGCGGGTTCTAGCACAGATACGCAGTATTTT. Its translation is CASSSGLAGSSTDTQYF. J is TRBJ2-3 and V is TRBV5-8; 11 bases are a match to TRBD2. The CDR3 has 17 residues. In germline, CDR1 is SGHTS, CDR2 YDEGEE. Trimming at V came to 3 bases and at J to 0 bases, leaving 6 bases not matched to a gene.